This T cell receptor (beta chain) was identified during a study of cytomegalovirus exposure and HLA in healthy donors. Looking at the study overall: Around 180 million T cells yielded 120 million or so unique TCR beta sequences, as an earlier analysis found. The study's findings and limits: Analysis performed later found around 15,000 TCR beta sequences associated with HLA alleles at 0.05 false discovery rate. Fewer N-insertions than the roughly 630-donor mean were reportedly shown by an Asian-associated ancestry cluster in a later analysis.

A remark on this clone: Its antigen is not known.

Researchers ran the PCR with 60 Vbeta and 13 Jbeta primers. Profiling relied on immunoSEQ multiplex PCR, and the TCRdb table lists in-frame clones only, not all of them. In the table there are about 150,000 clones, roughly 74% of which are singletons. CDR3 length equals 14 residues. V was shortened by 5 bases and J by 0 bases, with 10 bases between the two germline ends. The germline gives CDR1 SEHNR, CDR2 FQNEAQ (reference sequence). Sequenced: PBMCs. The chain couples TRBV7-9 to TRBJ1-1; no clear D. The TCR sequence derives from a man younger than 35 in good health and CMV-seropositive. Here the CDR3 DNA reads TGTGCCAGCAGCCACCCCGGGTTGAACACTGAAGCTTTCTTT. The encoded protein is CASSHPGLNTEAFF.